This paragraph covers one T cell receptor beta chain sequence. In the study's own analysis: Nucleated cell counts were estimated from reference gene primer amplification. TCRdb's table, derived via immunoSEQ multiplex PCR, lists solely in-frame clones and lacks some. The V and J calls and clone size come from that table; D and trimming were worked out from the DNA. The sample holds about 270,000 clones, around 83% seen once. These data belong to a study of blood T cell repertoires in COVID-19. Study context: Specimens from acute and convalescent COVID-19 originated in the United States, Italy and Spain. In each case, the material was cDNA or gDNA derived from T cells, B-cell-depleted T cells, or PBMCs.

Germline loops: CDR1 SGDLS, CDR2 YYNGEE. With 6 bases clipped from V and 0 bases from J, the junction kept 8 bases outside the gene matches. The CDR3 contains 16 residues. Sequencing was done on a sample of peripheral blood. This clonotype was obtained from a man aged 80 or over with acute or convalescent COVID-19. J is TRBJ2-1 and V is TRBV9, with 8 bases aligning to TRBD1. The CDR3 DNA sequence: TGTGCCAGCACCATCGGACAGGGAAGCTCCTACAATGAGCAGTTCTTC. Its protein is CASTIGQGSSYNEQFF.